This is a list of T cell receptor beta chains from one sample in a study of blood T cell repertoires in COVID-19. This table comes from immunoSEQ multiplex PCR, and its TCRdb copy is limited to in-frame clones, with some not included. The table lists about 360,000 clones, about 86% of them singletons. Sequences were obtained from peripheral blood. The receptor source for this set is a woman in her sixties or seventies with COVID-19, enrolled during active disease. Each CDR3 is given with its conserved first and last residue. D genes are given only for firm matches. Size values are once, few and many counts, or a class for expanded clones, and some rows have none.

size	D	V	J	CDR3	DNA
few	-	TRBV30	TRBJ1-4	CAWRTTDSSNEKLFF	TGTGCCTGGAGAACTACGGACAGCTCTAATGAAAAACTGTTTTTT
-	-	TRBV27	TRBJ1-2	CASSRLGANYGYTF	TGTGCCAGCAGCCGGCTGGGGGCCAACTATGGCTACACCTTC
few	TRBD1	TRBV15	TRBJ1-6	CATSRERGQSSPLHF	TGTGCCACCAGCAGAGAGAGGGGACAGAGTTCACCCCTCCACTTT
-	-	TRBV18	TRBJ2-7	CASSPTQATYSYEQYF	TGTGCCAGCTCACCAACGCAGGCTACCTACTCCTACGAGCAGTACTTC
-	-	TRBV2	TRBJ2-7	CASRWEHYEQYF	TGTGCCAGCCGGTGGGAGCACTACGAGCAGTACTTC
-	TRBD2	TRBV7-2	TRBJ2-1	CASSLSGGAYNEQFF	TGTGCCAGCAGCTTAAGCGGGGGGGCCTACAATGAGCAGTTCTTC
-	TRBD1	TRBV3-1/TRBV3-2	TRBJ2-7	CASSHDGQGREQYF	TGTGCCAGCAGCCACGACGGACAGGGCAGGGAGCAGTACTTC
-	TRBD1	TRBV7-3	TRBJ2-3	CASSLGTGISTDTQYF	TGTGCCAGCAGCTTAGGGACAGGGATCAGCACAGATACGCAGTATTTT
-	-	TRBV11-2	TRBJ1-2	CASSLDRGRYGYTF	TGTGCCAGCAGCTTAGACCGCGGGAGATATGGCTACACCTTC
-	TRBD1	TRBV7-8	TRBJ2-7	CASSWTIGDRGYEQYF	TGTGCCAGCAGCTGGACGATAGGGGACAGGGGTTACGAGCAGTACTTC
-	TRBD1	TRBV7-6	TRBJ1-2	CASSLGTGGSGYTF	TGTGCCAGCAGCTTAGGGACAGGGGGATCTGGCTACACCTTC
-	TRBD1	TRBV4-1	TRBJ1-5	CASSKGTGGDQPQHF	TGCGCCAGCAGCAAAGGGACAGGGGGCGATCAGCCCCAGCATTTT
once	TRBD1	TRBV5-1	TRBJ1-1	CASRLSGQGNTEAFF	TGCGCCAGCAGACTCTCGGGACAGGGGAACACTGAAGCTTTCTTT
-	TRBD1	TRBV18	TRBJ1-1	CASSPSGTGSKAFF	TGTGCCAGCTCACCCTCCGGGACAGGTTCAAAAGCTTTCTTT
few	TRBD1	TRBV7-9	TRBJ1-2	CASRSTGASLGGYTF	TGTGCCAGCAGATCTACAGGGGCCAGCCTCGGTGGCTACACCTTC
once	-	TRBV19	TRBJ2-1	CASRLSMVNEQFF	TGTGCCAGTAGGCTGAGCATGGTCAATGAGCAGTTCTTC
once	-	TRBV11-2	TRBJ1-6	CASSLGSVGNSPLHF	TGTGCCAGCAGCTTAGGTAGCGTCGGTAATTCACCCCTCCACTTT
-	-	TRBV9	TRBJ1-1	CASSVGGREAFF	TGTGCCAGCAGCGTAGGGGGCAGGGAAGCTTTCTTT
-	-	TRBV7-3	TRBJ2-2	CASGRGNTGELFF	TGTGCCAGCGGCAGGGGGAACACCGGGGAGCTGTTTTTT
few	TRBD2	TRBV27	TRBJ2-2	CASKFREGGELFF	TGTGCCAGCAAGTTTAGGGAGGGCGGGGAGCTGTTTTTT
-	-	TRBV11-2	TRBJ2-3	CASSARAGSPSTDTQYF	TGTGCCAGCAGCGCCAGGGCGGGGAGCCCAAGCACAGATACGCAGTATTTT
-	-	TRBV6-6	TRBJ1-2	CASSYEPGWGGYTF	TGTGCCAGCAGTTACGAGCCAGGGTGGGGTGGCTACACCTTC
once	-	TRBV7-9	TRBJ1-1	CASSVLQGPNTEAFF	TGTGCCAGCAGCGTACTACAGGGTCCGAACACTGAAGCTTTCTTT
-	TRBD1	TRBV5-1	TRBJ1-2	CASSLGDRVYGYTF	TGCGCCAGCAGCTTGGGGGACAGGGTGTATGGCTACACCTTC
-	-	TRBV2	TRBJ1-4	CASWAAPATNEKLFF	TGTGCCAGCTGGGCAGCCCCCGCAACTAATGAAAAACTGTTTTTT
-	-	TRBV5-4	TRBJ1-2	CASSLGDTLGGYTF	TGTGCCAGCAGCTTGGGGGACACCCTAGGGGGCTACACCTTC
-	TRBD1	TRBV10-3	TRBJ1-4	CAISMTGAKEEKLFF	TGTGCCATCAGTATGACAGGGGCTAAAGAAGAAAAACTGTTTTTT
once	-	TRBV24-1	TRBJ2-3	CATSPHGGSGSTDTQYF	TGTGCCACCAGTCCACACGGAGGGAGCGGCAGCACAGATACGCAGTATTTT
-	TRBD1	TRBV5-4	TRBJ2-1	CASSFSGGDEQFF	TGTGCCAGCAGCTTTTCAGGGGGCGATGAGCAGTTCTTC
-	-	TRBV5-4	TRBJ2-7	CASSLRNSEQYF	TGTGCCAGCAGCTTAAGAAACAGCGAGCAGTACTTC
-	TRBD1	TRBV11-2	TRBJ2-1	CASSPRPGTGYNEQFF	TGTGCCAGCAGCCCGCGACCCGGGACAGGGTACAATGAGCAGTTCTTC
-	-	TRBV19	TRBJ1-1	CASRGVQLNTEAFF	TGTGCCAGTAGAGGTGTACAGCTGAACACTGAAGCTTTCTTT
-	-	TRBV6-2/TRBV6-3	TRBJ2-2	CASSYSRSRGASGELFF	TGTGCCAGCAGTTACTCAAGAAGCAGGGGAGCGAGCGGGGAGCTGTTTTTT
-	-	TRBV7-8	TRBJ1-1	CASSLASGGFTEAFF	TGTGCCAGCAGCTTAGCCTCGGGGGGCTTTACTGAAGCTTTCTTT
once	-	TRBV9	TRBJ2-1	CASRSDREAGSEQFF	TGTGCCAGCAGGTCAGATCGCGAGGCAGGGTCTGAGCAGTTCTTC
-	TRBD2	TRBV7-8	TRBJ2-5	CASSRSGAETQYF	TGTGCCAGCAGCCGTAGCGGGGCGGAGACCCAGTACTTC
-	-	TRBV7-2	TRBJ2-3	CASSLRERQYF	TGTGCCAGCAGCCTCCGGGAACGTCAGTATTTT
-	-	TRBV20-1	TRBJ2-7	CSASWQRTSYEQYF	TGCAGTGCTAGTTGGCAGCGCACCTCCTACGAGCAGTACTTC
-	TRBD1	TRBV7-9	TRBJ1-5	CASSSIDRGGNQPQHF	TGTGCCAGCAGCTCCATCGACAGGGGGGGCAATCAGCCCCAGCATTTT
-	TRBD1	TRBV7-9	TRBJ2-7	CASSPREGASYEQYF	TGTGCCAGCAGCCCAAGAGAGGGGGCAAGCTACGAGCAGTACTTC
-	TRBD2	TRBV9	TRBJ2-3	CASSVGPGLAGASTDTQYF	TGTGCCAGCAGCGTAGGCCCTGGACTAGCGGGGGCGAGCACAGATACGCAGTATTTT
once	TRBD2	TRBV7-3	TRBJ2-1	CASSPGTSGLNEQFF	TGTGCCAGCAGCCCAGGGACTAGCGGTCTCAATGAGCAGTTCTTC
-	-	TRBV19	TRBJ2-7	CASSPRTYEQYF	TGTGCCAGTAGTCCGAGAACCTACGAGCAGTACTTC
-	-	TRBV5-1	TRBJ1-1	CASSLGGENTEAFF	TGCGCCAGCAGCTTGGGGGGGGAAAACACTGAAGCTTTCTTT
-	TRBD2	TRBV10-1	TRBJ2-1	CASSDGAGVYNEQFF	TGCGCCAGCAGTGATGGAGCGGGGGTTTACAATGAGCAGTTCTTC
once	TRBD1	TRBV5-4	TRBJ2-7	CASSTDRGPFYEQYF	TGTGCCAGCAGCACCGACAGGGGGCCCTTCTACGAGCAGTACTTC
-	TRBD1	TRBV7-2	TRBJ2-7	CASSFPDRGLFEQYF	TGTGCCAGCAGCTTTCCGGACAGGGGGCTTTTCGAGCAGTACTTC
-	TRBD1	TRBV6-6	TRBJ1-2	CASRGTGDYGYTF	TGTGCCAGCAGAGGGACAGGGGACTATGGCTACACCTTC
once	-	TRBV6-6	TRBJ2-2	CASLGVKGTGELFF	TGTGCCAGCTTAGGAGTGAAAGGCACCGGGGAGCTGTTTTTT
once	TRBD2	TRBV7-2	TRBJ2-5	CASSWNPGLSSRETQYF	TGTGCCAGCAGTTGGAATCCGGGACTATCGAGTCGAGAGACCCAGTACTTC
-	-	TRBV27	TRBJ2-2	CASRTTGANTGELFF	TGTGCCAGCAGGACGACAGGCGCGAACACCGGGGAGCTGTTTTTT
-	TRBD2	TRBV19	TRBJ2-5	CASKPSGGRVKTQYF	TGTGCCAGTAAGCCTAGCGGGGGACGGGTGAAGACCCAGTACTTC
-	TRBD2	TRBV6-5	TRBJ2-2	CASSSISGGGTGELFF	TGTGCCAGCAGTTCTATCTCCGGGGGAGGGACCGGGGAGCTGTTTTTT
-	-	TRBV28	TRBJ2-7	CASSAPRGSSYEQYF	TGTGCCAGCAGTGCGCCTCGGGGTAGCTCCTACGAGCAGTACTTC
once	TRBD1	TRBV5-1	TRBJ2-1	CASSATGTGGDEQFF	TGCGCCAGCAGCGCCACCGGGACAGGGGGCGATGAGCAGTTCTTC